The clone carrying this T cell receptor beta chain was seen more than once but under ten times. Germline-derived CDR1 and CDR2 are SGHRS and YFSETQ. CDR3 length equals 13 residues. The ends were cut back, 4 bases at V and 0 bases at J, with 7 bases in the middle. The data originate from a study of blood T cell repertoires in COVID-19. At the level of the study: Some COVID-19 samples were acute and others convalescent; all came from the United States, Italy and Spain.

Only in-frame clones appear in the TCRdb table, and some are missing; sequencing was by immunoSEQ multiplex PCR. The data hold 75,000 to 85,000 clones, with roughly 86% observed a single time. The specimen sequenced was peripheral blood. This TCR was sampled from a human donor in a cohort sampled during active COVID-19. The V call is TRBV5-1, the J call TRBJ1-1; D unresolved. In nucleotides, the CDR3 is TGCGCCAGCAGCCCGGGAATGAACACTGAAGCTTTCTTT. Protein sequence: CASSPGMNTEAFF.